By its share, the clone carrying this T cell receptor beta chain is medium-sized. Its antigen is unknown. The sample comes from a study of Ad26.COV2.S vaccination and SARS-CoV-2 variants. The treatment here: around 19 received Ad26.COV2.S at low or high dose, single or two shots; 5 received placebo; per-sample allocation not given. Specimens were obtained on day 63 following the first vaccine or placebo injection. The ends lost 3 bases at V and 1 base at J; junction bases unmatched: 10. Germline V gene lookup returns CDR1 SGDLS and CDR2 YYNGEE. The CDR3 runs 17 residues. Generated by immunoSEQ multiplex PCR, the TCRdb table keeps only in-frame clones and is missing some. Of roughly 420,000 clones in the sample, 70% to 90% were seen once. Study-level findings and limits: Post-vaccination breadth of spike-specific CD8+ and CD4+ T cell responses was reportedly substantial.

The TCR sequence derives from a person aged 18-65 years who received the Ad26.COV2.S COVID-19 vaccine or a placebo. The specimen comprised peripheral blood, sampled in a trial of Ad26.COV2.S vaccine versus placebo. The chain employs TRBV9 and TRBJ2-7, with 10 positions matching TRBD1. The CDR3 DNA reads as TGTGCCAGCAGCGCCCTGGCGACGGGACAGGGGTCCTACGAGCAGTACTTC. Translated, it gives CASSALATGQGSYEQYF.